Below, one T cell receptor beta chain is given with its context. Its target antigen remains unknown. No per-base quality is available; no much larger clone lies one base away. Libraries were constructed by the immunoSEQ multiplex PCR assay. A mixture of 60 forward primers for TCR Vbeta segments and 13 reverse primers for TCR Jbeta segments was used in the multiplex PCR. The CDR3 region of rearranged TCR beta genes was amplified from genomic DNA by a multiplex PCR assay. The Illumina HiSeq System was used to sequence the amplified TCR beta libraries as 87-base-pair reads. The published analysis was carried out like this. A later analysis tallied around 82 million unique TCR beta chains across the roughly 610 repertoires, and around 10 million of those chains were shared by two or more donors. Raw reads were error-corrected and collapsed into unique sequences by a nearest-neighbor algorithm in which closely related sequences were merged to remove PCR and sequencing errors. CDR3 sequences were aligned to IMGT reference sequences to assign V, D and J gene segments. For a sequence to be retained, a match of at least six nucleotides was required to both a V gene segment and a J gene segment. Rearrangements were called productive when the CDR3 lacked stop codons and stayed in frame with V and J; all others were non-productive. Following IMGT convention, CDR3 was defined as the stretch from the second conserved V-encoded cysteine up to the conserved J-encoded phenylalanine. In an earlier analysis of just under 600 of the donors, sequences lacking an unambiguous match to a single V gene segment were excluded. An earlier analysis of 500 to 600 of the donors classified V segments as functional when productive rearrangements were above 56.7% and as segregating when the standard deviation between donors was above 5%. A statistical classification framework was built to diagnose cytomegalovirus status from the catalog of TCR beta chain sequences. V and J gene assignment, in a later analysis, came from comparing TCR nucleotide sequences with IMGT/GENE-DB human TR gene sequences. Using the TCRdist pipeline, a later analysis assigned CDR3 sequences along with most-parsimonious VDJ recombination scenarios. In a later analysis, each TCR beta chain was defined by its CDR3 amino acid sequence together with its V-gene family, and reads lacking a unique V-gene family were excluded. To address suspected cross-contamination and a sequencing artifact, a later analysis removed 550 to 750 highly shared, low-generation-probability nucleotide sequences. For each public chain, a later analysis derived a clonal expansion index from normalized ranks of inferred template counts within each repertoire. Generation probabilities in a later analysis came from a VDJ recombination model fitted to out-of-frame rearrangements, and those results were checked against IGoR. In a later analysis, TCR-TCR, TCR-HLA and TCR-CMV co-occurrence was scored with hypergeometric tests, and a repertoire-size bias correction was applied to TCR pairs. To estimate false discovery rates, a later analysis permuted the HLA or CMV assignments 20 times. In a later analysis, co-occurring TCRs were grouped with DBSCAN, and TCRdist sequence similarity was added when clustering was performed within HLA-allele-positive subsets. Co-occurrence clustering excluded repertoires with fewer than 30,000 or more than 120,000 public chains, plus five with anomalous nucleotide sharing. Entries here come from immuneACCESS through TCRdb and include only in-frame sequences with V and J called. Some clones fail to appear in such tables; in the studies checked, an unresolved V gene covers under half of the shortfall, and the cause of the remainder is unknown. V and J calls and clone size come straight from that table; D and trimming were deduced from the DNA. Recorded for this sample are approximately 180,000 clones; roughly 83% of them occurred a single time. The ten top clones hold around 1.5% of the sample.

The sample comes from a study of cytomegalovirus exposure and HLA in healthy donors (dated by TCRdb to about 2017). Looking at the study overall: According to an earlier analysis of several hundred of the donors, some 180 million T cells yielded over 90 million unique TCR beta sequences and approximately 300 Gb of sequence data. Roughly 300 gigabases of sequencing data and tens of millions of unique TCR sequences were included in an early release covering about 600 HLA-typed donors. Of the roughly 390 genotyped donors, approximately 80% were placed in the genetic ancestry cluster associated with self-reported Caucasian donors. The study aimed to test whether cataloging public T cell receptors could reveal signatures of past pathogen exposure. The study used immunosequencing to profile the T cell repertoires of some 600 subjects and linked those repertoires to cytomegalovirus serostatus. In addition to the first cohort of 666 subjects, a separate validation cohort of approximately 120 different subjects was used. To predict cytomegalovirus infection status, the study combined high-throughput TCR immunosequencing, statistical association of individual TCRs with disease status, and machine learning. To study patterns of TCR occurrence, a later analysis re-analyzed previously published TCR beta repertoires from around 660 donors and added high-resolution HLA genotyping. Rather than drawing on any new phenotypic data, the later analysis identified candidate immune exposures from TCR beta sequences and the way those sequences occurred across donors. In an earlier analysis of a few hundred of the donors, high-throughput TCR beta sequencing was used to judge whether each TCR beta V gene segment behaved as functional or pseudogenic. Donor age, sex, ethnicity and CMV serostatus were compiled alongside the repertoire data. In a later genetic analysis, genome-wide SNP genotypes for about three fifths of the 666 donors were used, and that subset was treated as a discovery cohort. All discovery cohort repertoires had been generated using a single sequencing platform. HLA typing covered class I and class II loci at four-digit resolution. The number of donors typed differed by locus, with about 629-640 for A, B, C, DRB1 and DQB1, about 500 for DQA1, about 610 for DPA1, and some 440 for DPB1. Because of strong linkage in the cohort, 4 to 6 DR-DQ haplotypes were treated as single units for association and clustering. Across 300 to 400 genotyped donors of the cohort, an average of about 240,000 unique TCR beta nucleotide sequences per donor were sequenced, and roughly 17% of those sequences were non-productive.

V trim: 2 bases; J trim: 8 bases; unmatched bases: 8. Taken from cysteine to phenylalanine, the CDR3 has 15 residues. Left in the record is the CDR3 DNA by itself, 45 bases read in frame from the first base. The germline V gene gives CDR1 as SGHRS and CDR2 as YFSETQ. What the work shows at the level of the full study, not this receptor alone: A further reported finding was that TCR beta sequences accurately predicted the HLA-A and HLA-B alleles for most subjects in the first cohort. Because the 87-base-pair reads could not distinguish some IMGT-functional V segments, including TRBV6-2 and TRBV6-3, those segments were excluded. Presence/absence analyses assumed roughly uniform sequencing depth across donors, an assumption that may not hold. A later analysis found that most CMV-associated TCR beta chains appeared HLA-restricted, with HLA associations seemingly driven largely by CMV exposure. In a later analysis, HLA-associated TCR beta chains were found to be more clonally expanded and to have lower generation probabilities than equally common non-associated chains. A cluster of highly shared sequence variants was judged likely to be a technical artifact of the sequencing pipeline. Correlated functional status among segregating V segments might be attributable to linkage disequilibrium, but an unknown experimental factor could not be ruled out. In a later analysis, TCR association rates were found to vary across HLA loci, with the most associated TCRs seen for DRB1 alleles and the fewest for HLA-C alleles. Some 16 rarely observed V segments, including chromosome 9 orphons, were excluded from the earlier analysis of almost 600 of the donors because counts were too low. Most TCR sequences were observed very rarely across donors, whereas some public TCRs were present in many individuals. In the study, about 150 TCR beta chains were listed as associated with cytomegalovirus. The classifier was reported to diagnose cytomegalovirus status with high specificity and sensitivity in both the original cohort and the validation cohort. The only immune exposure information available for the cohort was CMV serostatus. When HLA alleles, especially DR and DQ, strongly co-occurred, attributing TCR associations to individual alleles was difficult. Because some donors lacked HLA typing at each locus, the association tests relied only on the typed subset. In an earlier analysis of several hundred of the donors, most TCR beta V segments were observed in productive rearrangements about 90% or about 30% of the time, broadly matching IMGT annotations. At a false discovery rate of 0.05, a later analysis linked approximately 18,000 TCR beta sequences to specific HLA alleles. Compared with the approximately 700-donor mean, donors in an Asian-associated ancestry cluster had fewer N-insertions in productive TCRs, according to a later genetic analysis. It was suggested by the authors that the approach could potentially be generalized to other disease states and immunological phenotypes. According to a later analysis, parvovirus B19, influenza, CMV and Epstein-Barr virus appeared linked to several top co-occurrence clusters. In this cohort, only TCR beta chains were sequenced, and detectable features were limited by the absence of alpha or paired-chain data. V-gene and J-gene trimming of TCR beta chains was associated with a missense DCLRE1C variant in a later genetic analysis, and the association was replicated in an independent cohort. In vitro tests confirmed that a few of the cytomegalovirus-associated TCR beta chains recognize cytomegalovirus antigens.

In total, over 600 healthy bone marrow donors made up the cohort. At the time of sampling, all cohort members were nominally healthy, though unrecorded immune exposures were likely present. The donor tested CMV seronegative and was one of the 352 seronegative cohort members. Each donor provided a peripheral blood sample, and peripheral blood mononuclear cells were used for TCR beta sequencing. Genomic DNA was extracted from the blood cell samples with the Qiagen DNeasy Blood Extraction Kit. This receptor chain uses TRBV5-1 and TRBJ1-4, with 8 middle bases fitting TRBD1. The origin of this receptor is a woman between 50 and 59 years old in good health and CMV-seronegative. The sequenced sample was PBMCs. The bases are TGCGCCAGCAGCTTCCAGGGACAGGCGGGAGAAAAACTGTTTTTT. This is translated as CASSFQGQAGEKLFF.